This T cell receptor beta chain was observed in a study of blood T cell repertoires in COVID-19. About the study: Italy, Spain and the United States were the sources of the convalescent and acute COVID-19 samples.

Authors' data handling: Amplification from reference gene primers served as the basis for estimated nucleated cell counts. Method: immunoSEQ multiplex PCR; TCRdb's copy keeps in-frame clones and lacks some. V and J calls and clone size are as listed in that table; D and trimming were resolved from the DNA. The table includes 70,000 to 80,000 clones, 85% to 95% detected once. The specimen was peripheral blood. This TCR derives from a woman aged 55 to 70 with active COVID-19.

For the CDR3, the DNA is TGTGCAAGTCGTACCAACCATCCGAGGGGCACAGATACGCAGTATTTT. This gives the protein CASRTNHPRGTDTQYF. The V call is TRBV12-2, the J call TRBJ2-3; TRBD2 reflects the table's D call only, with no check against the DNA. TRBV12-2 is a pseudogene segment. The CDR3 loop spans 16 amino acids.